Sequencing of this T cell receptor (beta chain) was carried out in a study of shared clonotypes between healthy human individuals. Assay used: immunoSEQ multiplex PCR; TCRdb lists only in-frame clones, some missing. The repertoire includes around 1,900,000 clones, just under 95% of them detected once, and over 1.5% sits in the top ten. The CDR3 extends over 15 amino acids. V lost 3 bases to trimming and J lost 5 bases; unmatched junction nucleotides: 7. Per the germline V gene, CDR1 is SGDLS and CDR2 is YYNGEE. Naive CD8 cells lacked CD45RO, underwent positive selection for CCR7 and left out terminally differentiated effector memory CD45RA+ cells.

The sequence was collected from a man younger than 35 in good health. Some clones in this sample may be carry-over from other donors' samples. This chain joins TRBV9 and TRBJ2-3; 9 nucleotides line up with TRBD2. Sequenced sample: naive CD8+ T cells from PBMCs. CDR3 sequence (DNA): TGTGCCAGCAGCGGTAGCGGGAGAACGGGAGATACGCAGTATTTT. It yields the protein CASSGSGRTGDTQYF.